This T cell receptor (beta chain) stems from a study of blood T cell repertoires in COVID-19. On the study more broadly: Material from acute and convalescent COVID-19 was sourced from the United States, Italy and Spain. T cells, B-cell-depleted T cells, or PBMCs supplied cDNA or gDNA.

As handled by the study authors: Reference gene primers were amplified, and this amplification served to estimate nucleated cell counts. Repertoires were generated with immunoSEQ multiplex PCR, while TCRdb's copy carries only in-frame clones and drops some. V, J and clone size were drawn from that table, and D and trimming were deduced from the DNA. This table holds some 130,000 clones, roughly three quarters found once. V was pared by 2 bases and J by 4 bases, with 8 bases of the junction left unmatched. Per the germline V gene, CDR1 is KGHSH and CDR2 is LQKENI. This CDR3 has 17 residues. The receptor comes from a woman in her seventies with acute or convalescent COVID-19. This chain joins TRBV18 and TRBJ2-2, with 9 bases matching TRBD1. The sequenced material came from peripheral blood. CDR3 loop: CASSPTEGQGPTGELFF. CDR3 sequence (DNA): TGTGCCAGCTCACCAACTGAAGGACAGGGGCCCACCGGGGAGCTGTTTTTT.